This TCR beta chain was sequenced for a study of cytomegalovirus exposure and HLA in healthy donors. Study results and limitations: The authors listed 150 to 200 TCR beta chains as cytomegalovirus-associated. Evidence from a later analysis indicated that most CMV-associated TCR beta chains looked HLA-restricted. Productive status was seen about 90% or about 30% of the time for most TCR beta V segments in an earlier analysis.

The length of the CDR3 is 15 residues. Per the germline V gene, CDR1 is PRHDT and CDR2 is FYEKMQ (reference sequence). V lost 4 bases to trimming and J lost 10 bases; unmatched junction nucleotides: 7. Use of 60 Vbeta and 13 Jbeta primers characterized the PCR. Measured with immunoSEQ multiplex PCR; TCRdb has only the in-frame clones, and not every one. The sample comprises almost 200,000 clones, roughly 79% of which are singletons, and less than 2% rests with the top ten. Turning to this clone: The target antigen is unknown.

This TCR was sampled from a man aged 25 to 45 in good health and CMV-seronegative. The specimen sequenced was PBMCs. The chain employs TRBV13 and TRBJ2-1; TRBD2 matches 13 bases. CDR3 protein: CASSSGTSGIVEQFF. CDR3 DNA sequence: TGTGCCAGCAGCTCCGGGACTAGCGGGATTGTGGAGCAGTTCTTC.